This TCR beta chain was sequenced for a study of CD8 T cells in ankylosing spondylitis. Whole-study findings and limits: In ankylosing spondylitis blood, a motif of roughly 8 highly homologous TCR beta variants appeared characteristic. Disease-linked clones were found to be CD8+ and relatively rare in peripheral blood.

This clonotype was recorded a few times. Its antigen is still unknown. Trimming left V 8 bases short and J 9 bases short, with 16 bases between. Germline CDR1 DFQATT, CDR2 SNEGSKA (reference sequence). The CDR3 sequence is 11 residues long. TCRdb redid the calling of the 5' RACE reads with MiXCR, one entry per CDR3 protein. The table has about 90,000 distinct CDR3 sequences, around 30% seen once. This clonotype was obtained from a male donor with ankylosing spondylitis or in good health (not recorded which). The chain employs TRBV20-1 and TRBJ1-1, with no clear D. Sequences were obtained from blood, either unsorted or a sorted T cell fraction (not recorded which). The CDR3 DNA reads as TGCAGTCATTTTGATGTCAGTAAAGCTTTCTTT. It encodes CSHFDVSKAFF.